The 3 T cell receptor beta chains in this list originate from one sample, sequenced in a study of cytomegalovirus exposure and HLA in healthy donors. 13 Jbeta primers and 60 Vbeta primers were used for the PCR. The assay was immunoSEQ multiplex PCR, and TCRdb's table has in-frame clones only and misses some. The data show some 170,000 clones, 65% to 75% seen once. Specimen: PBMCs. The receptors were sampled from a human donor in good health.

This chain uses TRBV6-4 with TRBJ1-3, with 9 bases lining up with TRBD1. The V gene end was trimmed by 4 bases and the J gene end by 3 bases; junction bases not matched to a gene: 4. The CDR3 length is 15 residues. From germline, CDR1 is MRHNA and CDR2 SNTAGT. The CDR3 DNA follows: TGTGCCAGCAGTGCCCGGGACAGGGATGGAAACACCATATATTTT. Translating gives CASSARDRDGNTIYF.

J is TRBJ1-5 and V is TRBV2, with a tentative D call TRBD1 (5 bases). Trimming stripped 4 bases from V and 5 bases from J, with 6 bases between. CDR3 length: 12 amino acids. The germline gives CDR1 SNHLY, CDR2 FYNNEI. The CDR3 region is CASSGQYQPQHF. The CDR3 DNA reads TGTGCCAGCAGTGGACAGTATCAGCCCCAGCATTTT.

This chain connects TRBV6-4 to TRBJ2-5, with D possibly matching TRBD1 (5 bases). The J call may be incorrect, as the DNA end agrees better with TRBJ2-7. This CDR3 is built from 14 residues. Germline assignment: CDR1 MRHNA and CDR2 SNTAGT. In DNA, the CDR3 is TGTGCCAGCAGGCGACAGCTAAAGGCCTACGAGCAGTACTTC. Amino acid sequence: CASRRQLKAYEQYF.